This TCR beta chain was sequenced in a study of shared clonotypes between healthy human individuals. This table comes from immunoSEQ multiplex PCR, and its TCRdb copy is limited to in-frame clones, with some not included. This table has around 2.5 million clones, more than 85% appearing once. This clone was seen once. Other DNA variants within this sample encode the same CDR3. V lost 0 bases to trimming and J lost 0 bases, with 7 bases between them. The length of the CDR3 is 15 residues. The germline CDR1 and CDR2 sequences are SGHDT and YYEEEE. The V call is TRBV5-6, the J call TRBJ2-1, with D perhaps matching TRBD1 or TRBD2 (5 bases each). The sequenced sample consisted of naive CD4+ T cells from PBMCs. The subset denotes: CD45RA+ positively selected. This TCR derives from a man between 18 and 35 years old in good health. Some clones in this sample may be carry-over from other donors' samples. Here the CDR3 DNA reads TGTGCCAGCAGCTTGGGGGGGAGCTCCTACAATGAGCAGTTCTTC. Protein product: CASSLGGSSYNEQFF.